This T cell receptor beta chain emerged from a study of blood T cell repertoires in COVID-19. Authors' data handling: Amplification from reference gene primers served as the basis for estimated nucleated cell counts. Produced via immunoSEQ multiplex PCR; TCRdb's table is partial and in-frame only. V and J calls plus clone size are reproduced from that table; the DNA served to infer D and trimming. The sample holds roughly 190,000 clones, 94% seen once. Germline V gene lookup returns CDR1 SGHVS and CDR2 FNYEAQ. Unmatched junction bases numbered 9, after V lost 5 bases and J lost 4 bases. CDR3 length: 16 residues.

This sequence joins TRBV7-6 and TRBJ1-5, with 9 bases fitting TRBD1. The sequencing input was peripheral blood. The receptor comes from a young man with COVID-19, enrolled during active disease. The CDR3 nucleotides are TGTGCCAGCAGCACTCCCCGGGACAGGGAGAATCAGCCCCAGCATTTT. Protein: CASSTPRDRENQPQHF.